This TCR beta chain is drawn from a study of T cells after yellow fever vaccination. Comment on this clonotype: Its antigen is currently unknown.

The study, taken as a whole, reports: Although most clonotypes did not, a small share appeared in both CD4 and CD8 compartments. Post-booster repertoires again held most primary-vaccination clones (just under 97% CD4, 88% CD8).

TCRdb called the 5' RACE reads again in MiXCR, with one record for every CDR3 protein. This sample has just under 600,000 distinct CDR3 sequences, with about 13% found just once. The CDR3 totals 14 residues. The ends were cut back, 7 bases at V and 6 bases at J, with 19 bases in the middle. The germline gives CDR1 SGHAT, CDR2 FQNNGV. The input for sequencing was PBMCs, taken on the day of the yellow fever booster vaccination. This receptor was identified in a man younger than 40 who received the YFV17D yellow fever vaccine. The gene calls are TRBV11-2 and TRBJ2-7; D is possibly TRBD1 (6 bases). The CDR3: CASTFTRDIGEQYF. CDR3 DNA sequence: TGTGCCAGCACCTTCACACGGGACATCGGCGAGCAGTACTTC.